The next 17 T cell receptor beta chains were all read from a single sample in a study of blood T cell repertoires in COVID-19. Sequencing was performed with immunoSEQ multiplex PCR; in TCRdb, only in-frame clones are kept and a portion is missing. The sample shows about 300,000 clones, 65% to 85% of them seen only once. Sample: peripheral blood. The receptors here all came from a human donor with COVID-19, enrolled during active disease. The donor label of this sample is uncertain.

V and J are TRBV5-6 and TRBJ1-4, with no clear D. V dropped 1 base and J dropped 2 bases, with 18 bases sitting between them. CDR3 length: 18 residues. The germline V gene encodes CDR1 SGHDT and CDR2 YYEEEE. DNA for the CDR3: TGTGCCAGCAGCTTGAAGAGCCAGTGGGGAGGCACTAATGAAAAACTGTTTTTT. Its translation is CASSLKSQWGGTNEKLFF.

This chain uses TRBV2 with TRBJ1-4; a weak D match, TRBD1 (5 bases). The CDR3 is 14 residues long. Trimming took off 8 bases at V and 5 bases at J, with 15 bases between the two ends. From germline, CDR1 is SNHLY and CDR2 FYNNEI. Here the CDR3 reads CASVRTGGNEKLFF. CDR3 nucleotide sequence: TGTGCCAGCGTACGGACGGGGGGAAATGAAAAACTGTTTTTT.

The chain employs TRBV28 and TRBJ1-4, with 10 nucleotides matching TRBD1. CDR3 length: 17 amino acids. Germline V CDR1 and CDR2: MDHEN, SYDVKM. V lost 2 bases, J lost 0 bases, and 3 bases stayed unmatched. The CDR3 reads CASSLHGQGATNEKLFF. CDR3 sequence (DNA): TGTGCCAGCAGTTTACACGGACAGGGGGCAACTAATGAAAAACTGTTTTTT.

This clone was counted only a few times. This chain joins TRBV7-3 and TRBJ2-6; maybe TRBD2 (5 bases). Germline lookup yields CDR1 SGHTA and CDR2 FQGTGA. CDR3 length equals 16 residues. V lost 3 bases and J lost 4, with 13 bases in between. Written as DNA, the CDR3 is TGTGCCAGCAGCTTTATTCCCGCGGGCGGGGCCAACGTCCTGACTTTC. Residues: CASSFIPAGGANVLTF.

CDR3 bases: TGTGCCAGCAGTTCGACAGGGACAGGGGGGCAGTACTTC. It translates to CASSSTGTGGQYF. V usage is TRBV28 and J usage is TRBJ2-7; TRBD1 matches 11 bases. J lost 9 bases, V lost 4 bases, and 5 bases had no gene match. This CDR3 spans 13 amino acids. Germline V CDR1 and CDR2: MDHEN, SYDVKM.

This clone has only one observation. V gene TRBV28 combines with J gene TRBJ2-3; TRBD2 matches 15 bases. V was pared by 5 bases and J by 2 bases, with 5 bases of the junction left unmatched. This CDR3 has 17 amino acids. Germline CDR1 MDHEN, CDR2 SYDVKM. The DNA of the CDR3 is TGTGCCAGCAGTCATGGGACTAGCGGGAGGAACACAGATACGCAGTATTTT. This sequence encodes CASSHGTSGRNTDTQYF.

The chain combines TRBV30 with TRBJ1-1; TRBD1 matches 8 bases. Germline CDR1 and CDR2: GTSNPN and SVGIG (reference sequence). The CDR3 sequence is 14 residues long. J gave up 3 bases and V 3 bases, and 6 bases lay outside the gene matches. CDR3: CAWSLDREHTEAFF. In DNA, the CDR3 is TGTGCCTGGAGCTTGGACAGGGAACACACTGAAGCTTTCTTT.

CDR3 sequence (DNA): TGTGCCATCAGTGATCCTGTAGCGGGAGCGTACAATGAGCAGTTCTTC. It is translated as CAISDPVAGAYNEQFF. The chain couples TRBV10-3 to TRBJ2-1, with 9 bases matching TRBD2. Germline loops: CDR1 ENHRY, CDR2 SYGVKD. This CDR3 spans 16 amino acids. J gave up 4 bases and V 3 bases, and 7 bases lay outside the gene matches.

The V and J genes are TRBV2 and TRBJ2-7, with no clear D. V shed 3 bases and J shed 10 bases, with 10 bases lying between them. Per the germline V gene, CDR1 is SNHLY and CDR2 is FYNNEI. The CDR3 is made up of 11 amino acids. Here the CDR3 DNA reads TGTGCCAGCAGTGACCTCCCGAGCCAGTACTTC. Protein product: CASSDLPSQYF.

The chain joins TRBV9 to TRBJ2-2; 7 positions agree with TRBD1. Germline CDR1 and CDR2: SGDLS and YYNGEE. Germline trimming cut 4 bases from V and 5 bases from J; bases unmatched to any gene: 11. This CDR3 has 16 residues. The CDR3 bases are TGTGCCAGCAGCATACTGACAGGGTACGCAACCGGGGAGCTGTTTTTT. As protein: CASSILTGYATGELFF.

This clone was recorded once. The gene calls are TRBV5-4 and TRBJ2-1; TRBD2 matches at 10 bases. From germline, CDR1 is SGHNT and CDR2 YYREEE (reference sequence). Trimming took 1 base from V and 4 from J; bases not matched to a gene: 11. The CDR3 spans 18 residues. CDR3 DNA sequence: TGTGCCAGCAGCTTGTGGGAGCTAGCGGGAGTGTCTTACAATGAGCAGTTCTTC. Encoded protein: CASSLWELAGVSYNEQFF.

The chain uses TRBV4-1 and TRBJ1-5; D remains unclear. The CDR3 totals 15 residues. V was pared by 3 bases and J by 4 bases, with 13 bases between. Germline V gives CDR1 MGHRA, CDR2 YSYEKL. CDR3 DNA: TGCGCCAGCAGCCATAATGGACTCAGAAATCAGCCCCAGCATTTT. It encodes CASSHNGLRNQPQHF.

The rearrangement uses TRBV5-1 and TRBJ1-1, with D uncertain. CDR3 length: 14 residues. Germline lookup yields CDR1 SGHRS and CDR2 YFSETQ. Trimming took off 4 bases at V and 3 bases at J, with 13 bases between the two ends. The CDR3 here is CASSPRPRDTEAFF. CDR3 nucleotides: TGCGCCAGCAGCCCCCGGCCACGGGACACTGAAGCTTTCTTT. Complete variable domain (other parts from reference TRBV5-1 and TRBJ1-1): KAGVTQTPRYLIKTRGQQVTLSCSPISGHRSVSWYQQTPGQGLQFLFEYFSETQRNKGNFPGRFSGRQFSNSRSEMNVSTLELGDSALYLCASSPRPRDTEAFFGQGTRLTVV.

The J gene is TRBJ2-7, the V gene TRBV28; 11 bases fit TRBD1. CDR3 length: 16 amino acids. After removal of 5 bases from V and 0 bases from J, the junction contained 6 bases not matched to a gene. The germline V gene has CDR1 MDHEN and CDR2 SYDVKM. CDR3 coding DNA: TGTGCCAGCAGTATCTCCGGGACAGGGGGCTCCTACGAGCAGTACTTC. The encoded protein is CASSISGTGGSYEQYF.

This clone was observed a handful of times. This chain joins TRBV24-1 and TRBJ2-3, with D perhaps TRBD2 (5 bases). Germline loops: CDR1 KGHDR, CDR2 SFDVKD. V lost 4 bases and J lost 7, with 11 bases in between. The CDR3 spans 13 residues. CDR3 protein: CATSEAPGNTQYF. The CDR3 bases are TGTGCCACCAGTGAGGCTCCGGGGAATACGCAGTATTTT.

This clone was observed once. The rearrangement joins TRBV6-5 to TRBJ2-3; 8 bases are a match to TRBD2. V gave up 6 bases and J gave up 5 bases; unmatched junction bases: 7. In germline, CDR1 is MNHEY, CDR2 SVGAGI. The CDR3 extends over 14 amino acids. The CDR3 loop reads CASSVAGREDTQYF. As DNA, the CDR3 is TGTGCCAGCAGCGTAGCGGGGAGAGAAGATACGCAGTATTTT.

This sequence joins TRBV4-1 and TRBJ2-5; D is possibly TRBD1 (5 bases). This CDR3 has 15 amino acids. Trimming cost V 0 bases and J 5 bases, with 13 bases left between them. Germline CDR1 reads MGHRA; CDR2 reads YSYEKL. CDR3 amino acids: CASSQDPGYRETQYF. CDR3 in DNA: TGCGCCAGCAGCCAAGATCCAGGGTATAGGGAGACCCAGTACTTC.